This T cell receptor beta chain was sequenced for a study of blood T cell repertoires in COVID-19. V lost 6 bases and J 5 bases, leaving 17 bases between the germline ends. CDR3 length equals 15 residues. Germline loops: CDR1 LNHDA, CDR2 SQIVND (reference sequence). The assay was immunoSEQ multiplex PCR, and TCRdb's table has in-frame clones only and misses some. The sample lists around 120,000 clones; about 80% were seen once. The rearrangement joins TRBV19 to TRBJ2-1, with a possible D match to TRBD1 (6 bases). Sequenced sample: peripheral blood. This sequence originates from a human donor in a cohort sampled during active COVID-19. This CDR3 is CASRKQGKSDNEQFF. In nucleotides, the CDR3 is TGTGCCAGTAGAAAACAGGGTAAATCCGACAATGAGCAGTTCTTC.